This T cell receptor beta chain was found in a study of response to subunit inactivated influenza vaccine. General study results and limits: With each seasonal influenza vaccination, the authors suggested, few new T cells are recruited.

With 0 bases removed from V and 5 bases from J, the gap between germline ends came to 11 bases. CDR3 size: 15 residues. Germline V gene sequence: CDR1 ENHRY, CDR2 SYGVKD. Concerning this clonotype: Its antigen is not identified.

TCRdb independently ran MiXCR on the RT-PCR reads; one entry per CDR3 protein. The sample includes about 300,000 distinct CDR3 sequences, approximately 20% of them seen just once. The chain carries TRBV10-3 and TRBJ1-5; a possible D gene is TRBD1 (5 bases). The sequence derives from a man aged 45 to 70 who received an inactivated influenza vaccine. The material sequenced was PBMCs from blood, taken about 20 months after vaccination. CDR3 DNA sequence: TGTGCCATCAGTGAGTCGTTGGCAGGGCATCAGCCCCAGCATTTT. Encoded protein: CAISESLAGHQPQHF.